This T cell receptor (beta chain) was recovered during a study of shared clonotypes between healthy human individuals. Looked up from germline, CDR1 is LGHNA and CDR2 is YSLEER. CDR3 length: 15 amino acids. The V gene lost 3 bases and the J gene lost 2 bases, with 14 bases spanning the gap. The naive CD8 population came from CD45RO-negative cells selected for CCR7, without terminally differentiated effector memory CD45RA+ cells. Produced via immunoSEQ multiplex PCR; TCRdb's table is partial and in-frame only. Here the sample spans hundreds of thousands of clones, about 96% being singletons. What was sequenced was naive CD8+ T cells sorted from blood. The sequence was collected from a man aged 25-45 years in good health. The rearrangement uses TRBV4-3 and TRBJ2-7; a possible D gene is TRBD2 (6 bases). The DNA for the CDR3 is TGCGCCAGCAGCCAGGTCGGGAGTTTAACCTACGAGCAGTACTTC. It translates to CASSQVGSLTYEQYF.